Given below is one TCR beta chain in context. In the original workflow: Counts of nucleated cells, estimated from reference gene primer amplification, were obtained. Only in-frame clones appear in the TCRdb table, and some are missing; sequencing was by immunoSEQ multiplex PCR. V, J and clone size were drawn from that table, and D and trimming were deduced from the DNA. Here the sample spans about 310,000 clones, about 88% being singletons. The data were taken from a study of blood T cell repertoires in COVID-19. Recruits, aged roughly 18 to 95 years, lived in 24 US areas. Self-reported history from a screening survey and questionnaire set each donor's cohort. Before being deemed recovered, Cohort 3 donors had two negative PCRs, clearance, or symptom resolution. CDR1 and CDR2 from the germline V gene are LGHNT and FRNRAP. This CDR3 contains 18 residues. V dropped 8 bases and J dropped 0; count of bases not matched to a gene: 13.

This clonotype was sampled from a woman aged 40 to 50 who had recovered from COVID-19. The sequenced material came from PBMCs or T cells enriched from blood (not recorded which). J is TRBJ2-6 and V is TRBV12-5, with 7 bases identical to TRBD1. The CDR3 here is CASCLRDSYLSGANVLTF. For the CDR3, the DNA is TGTGCTAGTTGCCTTAGGGACAGCTATCTCTCTGGGGCCAACGTCCTGACTTTC.